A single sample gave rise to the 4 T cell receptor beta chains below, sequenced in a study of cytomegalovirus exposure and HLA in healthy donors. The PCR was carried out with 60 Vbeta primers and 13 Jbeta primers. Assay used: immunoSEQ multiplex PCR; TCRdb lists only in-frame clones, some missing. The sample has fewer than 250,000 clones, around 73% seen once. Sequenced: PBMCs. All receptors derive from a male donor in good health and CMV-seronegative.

For the CDR3, the DNA is TGTGCCAGCTCACAAATGACGATGGGGAGCGGGAGCTACAATGAGCAGTTCTTC. It is translated as CASSQMTMGSGSYNEQFF. This sequence joins TRBV18 and TRBJ2-1, with TRBD2 identical over 8 bases. The ends lost 4 bases at V and 3 bases at J; junction bases unmatched: 14. In germline, CDR1 is KGHSH, CDR2 LQKENI. This CDR3 has 18 residues.

The CDR3 bases are TGTGCCAGTAGTTCGACAGGGGGCAACGAGCAGTACTTC. Protein: CASSSTGGNEQYF. The J gene is TRBJ2-5, the V gene TRBV19; 10 positions match TRBD1. The J call may be in error: the DNA end matches TRBJ2-7 better. Germline CDR1 is LNHDA and CDR2 is SQIVND (reference sequence). This CDR3 contains 13 residues.

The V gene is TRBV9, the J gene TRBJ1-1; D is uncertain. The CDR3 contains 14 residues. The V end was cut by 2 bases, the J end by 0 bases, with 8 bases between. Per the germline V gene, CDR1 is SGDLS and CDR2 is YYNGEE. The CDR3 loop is CASSVEPLNTEAFF. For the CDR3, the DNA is TGTGCCAGCAGCGTGGAGCCTTTGAACACTGAAGCTTTCTTT.

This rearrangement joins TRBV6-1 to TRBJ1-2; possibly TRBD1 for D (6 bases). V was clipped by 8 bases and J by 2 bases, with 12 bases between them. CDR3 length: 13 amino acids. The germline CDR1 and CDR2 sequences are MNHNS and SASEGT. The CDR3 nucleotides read TGTGCCAGCTCCTATGGACAGAACTATGGCTACACCTTC. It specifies CASSYGQNYGYTF.